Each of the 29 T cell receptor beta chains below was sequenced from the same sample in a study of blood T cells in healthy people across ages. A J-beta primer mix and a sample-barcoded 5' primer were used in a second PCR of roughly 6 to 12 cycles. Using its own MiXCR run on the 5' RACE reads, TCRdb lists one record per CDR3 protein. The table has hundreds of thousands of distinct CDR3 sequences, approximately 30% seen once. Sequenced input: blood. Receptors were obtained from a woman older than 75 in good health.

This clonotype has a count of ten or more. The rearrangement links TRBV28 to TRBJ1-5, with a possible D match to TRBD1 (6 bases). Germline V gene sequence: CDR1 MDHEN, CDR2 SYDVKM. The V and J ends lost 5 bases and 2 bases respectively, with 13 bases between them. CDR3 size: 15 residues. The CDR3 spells CASSPSGDGNQPQHF. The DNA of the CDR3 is TGTGCCAGCAGTCCATCAGGGGACGGCAATCAGCCCCAGCATTTT.

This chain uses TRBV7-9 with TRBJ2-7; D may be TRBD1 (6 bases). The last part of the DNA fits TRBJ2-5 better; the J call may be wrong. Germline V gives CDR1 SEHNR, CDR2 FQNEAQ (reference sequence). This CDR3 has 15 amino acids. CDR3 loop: CASSTRGQTKETQYF. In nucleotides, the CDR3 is TGTGCCAGCAGCACGAGGGGACAAACTAAAGAGACCCAGTACTTC.

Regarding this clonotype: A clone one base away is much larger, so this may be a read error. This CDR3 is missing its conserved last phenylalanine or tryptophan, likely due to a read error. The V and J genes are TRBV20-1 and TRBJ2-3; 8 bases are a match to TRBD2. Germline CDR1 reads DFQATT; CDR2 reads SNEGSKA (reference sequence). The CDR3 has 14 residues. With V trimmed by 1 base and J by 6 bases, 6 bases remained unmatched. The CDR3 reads CSARGFGGGDTQYV. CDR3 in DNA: TGCAGTGCTAGAGGATTCGGGGGGGGCGATACGCAGTATGTT.

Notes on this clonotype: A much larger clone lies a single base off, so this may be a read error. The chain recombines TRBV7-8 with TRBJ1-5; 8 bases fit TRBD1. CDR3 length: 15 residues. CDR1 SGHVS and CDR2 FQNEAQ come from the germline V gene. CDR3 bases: TGTGCCAGCAGCGGCGACAGGGGAAGCAATCAGCCCCGGCATTTT. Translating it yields CASSGDRGSNQPRHF.

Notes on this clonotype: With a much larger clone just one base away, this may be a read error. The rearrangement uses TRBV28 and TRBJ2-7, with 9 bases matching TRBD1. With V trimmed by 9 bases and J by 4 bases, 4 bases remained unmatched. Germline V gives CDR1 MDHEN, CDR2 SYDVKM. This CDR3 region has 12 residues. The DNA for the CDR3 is TGTGCCAGGACGGACAGGGGTTACGAGCAGTACTTC. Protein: CARTDRGYEQYF.

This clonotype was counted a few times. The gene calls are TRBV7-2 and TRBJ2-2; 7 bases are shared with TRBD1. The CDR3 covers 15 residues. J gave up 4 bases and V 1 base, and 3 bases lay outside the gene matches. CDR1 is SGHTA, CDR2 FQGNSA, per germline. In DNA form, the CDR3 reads TGTGCCAGCAGCTTAGTGCAGGGGGTCACCGGGGAGCTGTTTTTT. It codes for CASSLVQGVTGELFF. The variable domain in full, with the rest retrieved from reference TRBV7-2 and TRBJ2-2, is GAGVSQSPSNKVTEKGKDVELRCDPISGHTALYWYRQSLGQGLEFLIYFQGNSAPDKSGLPSDRFSAERTGGSVSTLTIQRTQQEDSAVYLCASSLVQGVTGELFFGEGSRLTVL.

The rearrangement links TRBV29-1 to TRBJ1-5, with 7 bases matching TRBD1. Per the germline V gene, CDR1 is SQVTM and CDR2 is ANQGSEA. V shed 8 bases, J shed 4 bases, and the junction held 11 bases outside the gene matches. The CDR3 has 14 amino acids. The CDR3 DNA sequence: TGCAGCACTAACCGAGGGGGCCGAAATCAGCCCCAGCATTTT. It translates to CSTNRGGRNQPQHF. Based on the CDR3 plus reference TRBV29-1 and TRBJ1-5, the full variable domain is SAVISQKPSRDICQRGTSLTIQCQVDSQVTMMFWYRQQPGQSLTLIATANQGSEATYESGFVIDKFPISRPNLTFSTLTVSNMSPEDSSIYLCSTNRGGRNQPQHFGDGTRLSIL.

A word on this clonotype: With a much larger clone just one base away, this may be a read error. The CDR3 DNA follows: TGTGTCAGCAGTTACCCGGGAGGCCCCCTCCACTTT. Translated: CVSSYPGGPLHF. The chain employs TRBV13 and TRBJ1-6; D is unclear. The CDR3 runs to 12 residues. Germline V CDR1 and CDR2: PRHDT, FYEKMQ (reference sequence).

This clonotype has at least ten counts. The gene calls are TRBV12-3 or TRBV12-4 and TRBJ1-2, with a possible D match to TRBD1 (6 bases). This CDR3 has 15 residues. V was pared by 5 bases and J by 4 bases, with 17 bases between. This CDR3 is CASSRQGLGGYGYTF. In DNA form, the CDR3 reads TGTGCCAGCAGTCGCCAGGGGCTGGGCGGCTATGGCTACACCTTC.

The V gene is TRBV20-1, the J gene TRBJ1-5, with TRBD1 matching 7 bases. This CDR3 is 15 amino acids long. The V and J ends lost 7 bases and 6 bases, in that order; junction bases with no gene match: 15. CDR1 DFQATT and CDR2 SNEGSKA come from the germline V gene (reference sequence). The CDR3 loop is CSVRGGTGASQPQHF. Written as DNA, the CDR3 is TGCAGTGTTAGGGGTGGCACAGGGGCTAGTCAGCCCCAGCATTTT.

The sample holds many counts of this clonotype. CDR3 in amino acids: CASSYPRQGAYGYTF. DNA of the CDR3: TGTGCCAGCAGTTACCCCAGACAGGGCGCCTATGGCTACACCTTC. This chain links TRBV6-6 with TRBJ1-2, with TRBD1 identical over 7 bases. V lost 2 bases, J lost 4 bases, and 7 bases stayed unmatched. There are 15 residues in the CDR3. Looked up from germline, CDR1 is MNHNY and CDR2 is SVGAGI (reference sequence).

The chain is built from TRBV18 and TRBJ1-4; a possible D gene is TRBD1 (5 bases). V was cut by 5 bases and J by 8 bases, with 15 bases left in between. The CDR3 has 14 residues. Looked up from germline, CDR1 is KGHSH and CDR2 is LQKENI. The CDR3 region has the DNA TGTGCCAGCTCAGGGACCCGCGGAGGGGAAAAACTGTTTTTT. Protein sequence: CASSGTRGGEKLFF. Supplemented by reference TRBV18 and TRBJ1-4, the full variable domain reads NAGVMQNPRHLVRRRGQEARLRCSPMKGHSHVYWYRQLPEEGLKFMVYLQKENIIDESGMPKERFSAEFPKEGPSILRIQQVVRGDSAAYFCASSGTRGGEKLFFGSGTQLSVL.

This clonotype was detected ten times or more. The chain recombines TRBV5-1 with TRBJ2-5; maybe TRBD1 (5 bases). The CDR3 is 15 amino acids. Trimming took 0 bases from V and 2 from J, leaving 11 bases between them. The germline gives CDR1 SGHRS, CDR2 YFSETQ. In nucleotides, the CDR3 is TGCGCCAGCAGCTTGGTAGGGGCGGAACAAGAGACCCAGTACTTC. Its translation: CASSLVGAEQETQYF.

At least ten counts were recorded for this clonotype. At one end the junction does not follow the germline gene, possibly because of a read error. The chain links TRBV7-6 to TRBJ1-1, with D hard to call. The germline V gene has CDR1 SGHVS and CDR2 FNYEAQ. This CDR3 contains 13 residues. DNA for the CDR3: TGCGCCAGCAGCTTGGGATTGGGCACTGAAGCTTTCTTT. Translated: CASSLGLGTEAFF.

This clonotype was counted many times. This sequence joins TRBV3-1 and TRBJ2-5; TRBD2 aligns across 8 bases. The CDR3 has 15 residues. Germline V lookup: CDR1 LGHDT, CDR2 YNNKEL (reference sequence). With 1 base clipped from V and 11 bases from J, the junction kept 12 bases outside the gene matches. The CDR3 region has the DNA TGTGCCAGCAGCCAAGCCCGGGGGGGCCCCAATGAGCAGTACTTC. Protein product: CASSQARGGPNEQYF.

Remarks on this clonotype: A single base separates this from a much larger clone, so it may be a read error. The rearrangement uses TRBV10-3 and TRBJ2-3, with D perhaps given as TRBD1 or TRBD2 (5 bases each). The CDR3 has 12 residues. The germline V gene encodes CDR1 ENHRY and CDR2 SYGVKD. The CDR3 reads CATGTDRGTQYF. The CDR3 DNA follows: TGTGCGACCGGGACGGATCGGGGAACGCAGTATTTT.

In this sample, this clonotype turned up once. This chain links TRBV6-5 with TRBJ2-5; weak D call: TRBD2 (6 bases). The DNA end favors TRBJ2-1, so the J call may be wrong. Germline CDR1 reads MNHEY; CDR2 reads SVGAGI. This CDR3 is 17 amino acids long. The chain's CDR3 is CASSHGYGQGLQETQFF. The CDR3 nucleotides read TGTGCCAGCAGTCACGGGTACGGGCAGGGACTCCAAGAGACCCAGTTCTTC.

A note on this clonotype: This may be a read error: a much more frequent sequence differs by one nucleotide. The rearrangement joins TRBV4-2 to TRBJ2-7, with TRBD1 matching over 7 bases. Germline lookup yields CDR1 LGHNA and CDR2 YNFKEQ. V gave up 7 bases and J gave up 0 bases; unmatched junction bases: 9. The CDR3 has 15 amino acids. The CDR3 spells CASIPRQGFSYEQYF. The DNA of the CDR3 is TGTGCCAGCATCCCACGACAGGGCTTCTCCTACGAGCAGTACTTC.

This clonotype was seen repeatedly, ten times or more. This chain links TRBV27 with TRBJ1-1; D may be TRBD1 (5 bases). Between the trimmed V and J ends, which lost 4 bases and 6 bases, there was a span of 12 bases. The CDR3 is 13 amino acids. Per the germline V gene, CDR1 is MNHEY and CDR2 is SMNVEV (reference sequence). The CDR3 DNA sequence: TGTGCCAGCAGTTCGAGGCGGGGCGCTGAAGCTTTCTTT. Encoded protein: CASSSRRGAEAFF.

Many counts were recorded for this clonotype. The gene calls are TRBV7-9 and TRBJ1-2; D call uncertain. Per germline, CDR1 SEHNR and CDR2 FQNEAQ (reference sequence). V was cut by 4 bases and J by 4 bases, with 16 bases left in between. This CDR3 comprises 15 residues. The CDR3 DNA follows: TGTGCCAGCAGCTCCGCTTTAGAAACCATCTATGGCTACACCTTC. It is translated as CASSSALETIYGYTF.

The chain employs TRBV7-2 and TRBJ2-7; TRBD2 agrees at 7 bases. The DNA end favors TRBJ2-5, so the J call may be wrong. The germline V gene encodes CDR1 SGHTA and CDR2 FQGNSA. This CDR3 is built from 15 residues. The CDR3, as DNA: TGTGCCAGCAGTCGATCCGGGCTAGCGGATGAGACCCAGTACTTC. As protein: CASSRSGLADETQYF.

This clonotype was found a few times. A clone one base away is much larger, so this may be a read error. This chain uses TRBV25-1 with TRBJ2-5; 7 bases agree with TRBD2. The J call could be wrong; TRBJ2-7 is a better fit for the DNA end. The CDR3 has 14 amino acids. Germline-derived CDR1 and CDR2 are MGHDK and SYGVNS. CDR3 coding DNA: TGTGCCAGCAGGGAATGGGGGGGTGCGTACGAGCAGTACTTC. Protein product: CASREWGGAYEQYF.

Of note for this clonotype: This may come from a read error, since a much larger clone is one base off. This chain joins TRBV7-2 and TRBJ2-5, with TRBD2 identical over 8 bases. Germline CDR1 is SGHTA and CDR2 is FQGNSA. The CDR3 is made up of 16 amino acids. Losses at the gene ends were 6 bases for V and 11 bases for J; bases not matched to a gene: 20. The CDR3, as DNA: TGTGCCAGCAGACTACGGGGGGGCGCTCCGCGGAATGAGCAGTACTTC. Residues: CASRLRGGAPRNEQYF.

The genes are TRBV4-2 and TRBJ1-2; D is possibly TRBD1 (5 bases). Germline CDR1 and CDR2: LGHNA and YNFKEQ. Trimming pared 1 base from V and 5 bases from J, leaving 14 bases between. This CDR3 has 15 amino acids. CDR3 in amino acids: CASSQGAAGGYGYTF. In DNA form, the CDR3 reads TGTGCCAGCAGCCAAGGCGCCGCCGGGGGGTATGGCTACACCTTC.

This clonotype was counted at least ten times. The CDR3 DNA is TGTGCCAGCAGTCCCGAATACCGGGCGCACTACGAGCAGTACTTC. Translating it yields CASSPEYRAHYEQYF. V usage is TRBV6-5 and J usage is TRBJ2-7; the D is unclear. The CDR3 totals 15 residues. The V end lost 5 bases, the J end lost 3 bases, and 17 bases lay between the germline ends. The germline CDR1 and CDR2 sequences are MNHEY and SVGAGI.

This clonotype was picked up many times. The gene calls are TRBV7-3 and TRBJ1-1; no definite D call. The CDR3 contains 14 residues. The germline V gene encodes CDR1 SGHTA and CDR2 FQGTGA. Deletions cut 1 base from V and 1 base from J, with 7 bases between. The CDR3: CASSLIDGNTEAFF. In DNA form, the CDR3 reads TGTGCCAGCAGCTTAATCGACGGGAACACTGAAGCTTTCTTT.

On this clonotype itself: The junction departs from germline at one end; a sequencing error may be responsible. The CDR3 spells CASRADSNRPQHF. CDR3 sequence (DNA): TGTGCCAGCAGGGCCGATAGCAATCGGCCCCAGCATTTT. The J gene is TRBJ1-5, the V gene TRBV2, with no clear D. The CDR3 runs to 13 residues. Per the germline V gene, CDR1 is SNHLY and CDR2 is FYNNEI.

The CDR3 is CASSEVRFQETQYF. The CDR3 coding sequence is TGCGCCAGCAGCGAGGTGAGATTCCAAGAGACCCAGTACTTC. The chain links TRBV5-1 to TRBJ2-4; D uncertain. The closer fit of TRBJ2-5 to the DNA end suggests the J call may be wrong. Germline CDR1 reads SGHRS; CDR2 reads YFSETQ. The CDR3 contains 14 residues.

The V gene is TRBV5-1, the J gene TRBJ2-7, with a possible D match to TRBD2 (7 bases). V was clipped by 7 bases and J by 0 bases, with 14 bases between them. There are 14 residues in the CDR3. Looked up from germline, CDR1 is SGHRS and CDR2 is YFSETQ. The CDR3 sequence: CASGGDTYSYEQYF. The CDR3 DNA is TGCGCCAGCGGGGGGGACACATACTCCTACGAGCAGTACTTC.